Below, one T cell receptor (beta chain) is given with its context. Its target is not known. The isolated RNA, all of it, was reverse transcribed, so expressed TCRB transcripts were what got sequenced. Around 3.9 million reads per sample were averaged for naive, central memory and regulatory samples. Some clones are missing from TCRdb's copy, which holds only in-frame ones; the method was immunoSEQ multiplex PCR. The table has about 710,000 clones, over 12% seen once; the top ten hold 0.04%. The CDR3 length is 15 residues. CDR1 and CDR2 from the germline V gene are SNHLY and FYNNEI. V was cut by 3 bases and J by 4 bases, with 14 bases left in between. This record belongs to a study of beta chain features in type 1 diabetes. The overall study: Researchers looked at 107,917,701 sorted cells across all samples.

Overall study results and limits: The study found moderately but significantly shorter TCRB CDR3s in all four CD4+ subsets of Type 1 diabetes patients.

This receptor was taken from a man aged 18 to 29 with type 1 diabetes. The sequencing input was naive CD4+ T cells from blood. The rearrangement uses TRBV2 and TRBJ2-3; D not certain. The CDR3 here is CASSDSTQRADTQYF. DNA of the CDR3: TGTGCCAGCAGTGATTCTACTCAAAGGGCAGATACGCAGTATTTT.